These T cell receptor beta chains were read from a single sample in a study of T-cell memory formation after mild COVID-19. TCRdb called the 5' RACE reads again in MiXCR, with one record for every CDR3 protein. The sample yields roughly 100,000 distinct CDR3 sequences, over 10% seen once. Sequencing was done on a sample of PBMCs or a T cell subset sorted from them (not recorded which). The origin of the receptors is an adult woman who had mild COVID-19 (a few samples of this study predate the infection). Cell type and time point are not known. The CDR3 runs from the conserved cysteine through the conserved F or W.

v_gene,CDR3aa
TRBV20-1,CSALGRLVGEQFF
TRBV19,CASSPGHSSYEQYF
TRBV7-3,CASSLGTMTGLNTGELFF
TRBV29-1,CSVAPGINTGELFF
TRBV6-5,CASSYSGFGTEAFF
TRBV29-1,CSVEKGGRPDTQYF
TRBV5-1,CASSLWYVPGNQPQHF
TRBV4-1,CASSQDEQGIYF
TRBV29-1,CSVEGGSGETDTQYF
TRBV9,CASSVDGRNYNEQFF
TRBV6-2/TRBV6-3,CASSYDPGLTEAFF
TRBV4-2,CASSQAENNEQFF
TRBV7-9,CASSLLGLAVLDANTGELFF
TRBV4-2,CASSQGNLAGADTQYF
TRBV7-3,CASSFGDRKNTDTQYF
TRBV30,CAWGEGLGNQPQHF
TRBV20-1,CSALPGAGTGYQPQHF
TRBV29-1,CSVIVVGGGSNTEAFF
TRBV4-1,CASSRGGPTEAFF
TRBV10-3,CAIRARVEGGTDTQYF
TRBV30,CAWSVWDSKTYEQYF
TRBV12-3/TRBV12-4,CASSPIGYGYTF
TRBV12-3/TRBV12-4,CASSPTGNLYGYTF
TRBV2,CAILGQGSNYGYTF
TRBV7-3,CASSDGACGYIQYF
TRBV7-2,CASSLALIYQETQYF
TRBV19,CASSPQRGYNEQFF
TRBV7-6,CASSHHSQPPGHLFTDTQYF
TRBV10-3,CAISDLPEAFF
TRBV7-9,CASSPTRNEQFF
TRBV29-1,CSVVDGPDRLMNTEAFF
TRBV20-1,CSARDLQGFDYGYTF
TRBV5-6,CASSHSGGTGFYEQYF
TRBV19,CASGFTDTQYF
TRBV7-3,CASSVGQYYEQYF
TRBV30,CAWSVEVPSDTQYF
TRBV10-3,CAISDPTFTDTQYF
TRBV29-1,CSDPTAFSYEQYF
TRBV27,CASSLLIAGARTDTQYF
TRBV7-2,CASSLGTYLWTGDEQYF
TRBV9,CASSPEGQGRDTQYF
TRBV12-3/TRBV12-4,CASSFYGSHDEQYF
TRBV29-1,CSVEDGLAGAHNEQFF
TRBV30,CASSQLVQETQYF
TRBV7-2,CASSLTGRTTKGGELFF
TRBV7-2,CASSSVGDSPLHF
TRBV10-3,CAARAGELTDTQYF
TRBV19,CASSMNSGSSYNEQFF
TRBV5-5,CASSSGQPYNSPLHF
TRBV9,CASTNGTFGEQFF
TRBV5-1,CASSSSANTEAFF
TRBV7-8,CASSLGGEREFYEQYF